Reported below is one TCR beta chain. This clonotype was seen more than once but under ten times. What this receptor recognizes is not known. No per-base quality is available; no much larger clone lies one base away. The data originate from a study of identical twins (dated by TCRdb to 2016 to 2017). Regarding the research as a whole: To test whether fetal clonotypes persist, the study used deep sequencing on TCR alpha and beta repertoires from monozygotic twins, unrelated adults of various ages, and cord blood. Replicate twin experiments were performed at different times using different library preparation protocols to rule out contamination. General conclusions and limits of the study: Compared with coincidental sharing between unrelated individuals, out-of-frame TCR alpha sequences shared between twins had an excess of sequences with low generation probability. Because the same donors could not be followed over many years, conclusions were based on cross-sectional statistical analysis. Zero-insertion analyses could be partly confounded by invariant T cells such as MAIT and iNKT, although diverse VJ usage argued against such confounding for most clonotypes. Excess twin sharing in beta out-of-frame sequences was weaker because fewer shared sequences lowered the signal-to-noise ratio. In monozygotic twins, out-of-frame TCR alpha sharing was systematically underestimated by recombination models, although the models agreed with sharing between unrelated individuals. Abundant cord blood beta clonotypes had fewer insertions, young adult naive repertoires showed a similar but weaker trend, and memory repertoires showed no such trend.

Libraries were made using 5' RACE. Sequencing used an Illumina HiSeq 2000. A universal primer binding site was added through template switching, and the final cDNA carried a unique molecular identifier so that TCR cDNA molecules could be counted accurately. First-strand cDNA for TCR alpha and beta chains was synthesized from specific primers in the conserved constant-segment region. To control for contamination, every cDNA library carried two barcodes: a SMART-Mk sample barcode plus Illumina barcodes. TruSeq adapter sequences and Illumina sample barcodes were added in two successive PCR steps. The Illumina HiSeq platform was used with custom primers to sequence TCR alpha and beta cDNA libraries. In the paper's pipeline: MiGEC was used to process raw reads and extract unique molecular identifiers, and MiXCR was used to find CDR3 positions. For each individual, recombination models were inferred using an EM algorithm with the repgenHMM and IGoR tools. The analysis of shared clonotypes was done with the tcR package in R, with sharing normalized by the product of cloneset sizes. Out-of-frame nonproductive sequences were analyzed to study raw recombination free of thymic and clonal selection effects. TCRdb trimmed the raw reads at Q25, called clones with MiXCR and kept productive beta chains. Entries are consolidated by CDR3 protein sequence, retaining the most common genes and DNA. For this entry, the V and J calls and clone size follow TCRdb and not the study's own pipeline. For this sample there are about 260,000 distinct CDR3 sequences; around 7% appear just once. Approximately 3.7% of the sample belongs to the ten largest clones.

Compared with germline, V lacks 0 bases and J lacks 5 bases; bases without a gene match: 6. Taken from cysteine to phenylalanine, the CDR3 has 16 residues. Only CDR3 DNA remains: 48 bases, in frame from the first base. CDR1 and CDR2 are read off the germline V gene as MGHRA and YSYEKL. Every donor in the study was a healthy Caucasian. The twin cohort comprised three pairs of female monozygotic twins, all aged about 18 to 30 years. Miltenyi CD45RO+ enrichment and human naive T-cell isolation kits were used to isolate memory (CD45RO+) and naive T cells from PBMC. These data were also filed under a second study, of yellow fever vaccine responses in identical twins. Reported in the second study: According to the authors, in identical twins the way T cells responded to vaccination appeared partly convergent and partly personalized. In identical twins, the study followed T cell clones that responded to the vaccine with precision.

The sequence came from a young woman in good health. The chain links TRBV4-1 with TRBJ2-5, and TRBD2 matches 10 of the central bases. Sample: memory (CD45RO+) T cells sorted from blood. Read against the paper, the sample's cell subset or site label means: CD45RO+ enriched T cells. This receptor carries the CDR3 CASSQDQRGGLETQYF. The nucleotide sequence is TGCGCCAGCAGCCAAGACCAGCGGGGGGGCCTGGAGACCCAGTACTTC.